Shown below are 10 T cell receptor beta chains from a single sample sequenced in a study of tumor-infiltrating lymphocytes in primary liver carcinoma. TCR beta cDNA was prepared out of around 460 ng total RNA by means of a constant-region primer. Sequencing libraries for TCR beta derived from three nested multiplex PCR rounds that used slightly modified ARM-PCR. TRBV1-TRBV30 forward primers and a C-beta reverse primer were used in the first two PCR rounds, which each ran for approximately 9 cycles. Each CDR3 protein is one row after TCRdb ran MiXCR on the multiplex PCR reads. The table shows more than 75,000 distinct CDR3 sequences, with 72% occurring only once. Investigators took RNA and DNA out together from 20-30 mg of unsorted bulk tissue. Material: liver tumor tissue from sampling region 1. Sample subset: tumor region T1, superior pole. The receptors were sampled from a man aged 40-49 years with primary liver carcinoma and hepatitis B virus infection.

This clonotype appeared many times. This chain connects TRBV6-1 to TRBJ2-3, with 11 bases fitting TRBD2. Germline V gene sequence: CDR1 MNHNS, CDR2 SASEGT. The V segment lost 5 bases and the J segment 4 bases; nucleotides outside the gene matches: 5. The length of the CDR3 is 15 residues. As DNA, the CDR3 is TGTGCCAGCAGTTCCTTAGCGGGAGGGGCAGATACGCAGTATTTT. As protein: CASSSLAGGADTQYF.

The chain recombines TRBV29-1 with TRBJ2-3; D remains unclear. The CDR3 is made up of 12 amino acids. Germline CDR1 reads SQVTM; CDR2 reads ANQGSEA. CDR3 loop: CNAAGGENAQYF. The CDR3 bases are TGCAACGCAGCCGGTGGGGAAAATGCGCAGTATTTT.

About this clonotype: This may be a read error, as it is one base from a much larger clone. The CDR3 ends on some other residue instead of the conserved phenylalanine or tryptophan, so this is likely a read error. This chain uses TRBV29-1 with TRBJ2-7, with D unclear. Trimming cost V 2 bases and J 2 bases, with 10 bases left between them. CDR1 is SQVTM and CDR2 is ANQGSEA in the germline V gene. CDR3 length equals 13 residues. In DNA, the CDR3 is TGCAGCGTTGAAAGCGTCCAGACCTACGAGCAGTACTTG. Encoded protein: CSVESVQTYEQYL.

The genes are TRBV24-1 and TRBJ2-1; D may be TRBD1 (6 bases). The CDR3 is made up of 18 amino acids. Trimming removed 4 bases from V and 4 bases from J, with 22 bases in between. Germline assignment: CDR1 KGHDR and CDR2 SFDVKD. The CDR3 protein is CATSDSTPRRDTYNEQFF. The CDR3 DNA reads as TGTGCCACCAGTGACTCAACCCCGCGCCGGGACACTTACAATGAGCAGTTCTTC.

DNA for the CDR3: TGTGCCAGCACCCCCTTGGAGGCGGCCCTCTACGAGCAGTACTTC. It yields the protein CASTPLEAALYEQYF. This chain links TRBV11-2 with TRBJ2-7; D is perhaps TRBD2 (5 bases). The CDR3 is 15 amino acids. The ends were cut back, 7 bases at V and 3 bases at J, with 19 bases in the middle. The germline V gene encodes CDR1 SGHAT and CDR2 FQNNGV.

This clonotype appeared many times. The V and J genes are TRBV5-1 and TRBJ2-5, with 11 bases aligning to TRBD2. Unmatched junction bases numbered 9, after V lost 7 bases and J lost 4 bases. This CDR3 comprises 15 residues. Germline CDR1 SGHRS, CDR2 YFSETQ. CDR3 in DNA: TGCGCCAGCTCCGAACTAGCGGGAGAAGGAGAGACCCAGTACTTC. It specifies CASSELAGEGETQYF.

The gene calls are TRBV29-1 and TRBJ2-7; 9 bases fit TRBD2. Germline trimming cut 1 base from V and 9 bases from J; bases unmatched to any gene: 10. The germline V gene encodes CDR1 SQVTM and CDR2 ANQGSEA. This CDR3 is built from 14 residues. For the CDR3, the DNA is TGCAGCGTTGAAGGTGATAGCGGGAGAAGGGGGCAGTACTTC. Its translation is CSVEGDSGRRGQYF.

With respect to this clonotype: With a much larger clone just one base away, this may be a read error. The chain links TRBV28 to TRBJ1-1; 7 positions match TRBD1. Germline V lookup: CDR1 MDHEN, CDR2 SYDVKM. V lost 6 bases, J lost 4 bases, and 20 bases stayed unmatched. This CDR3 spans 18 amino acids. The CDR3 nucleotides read TGTGCCAGCAGCTCTGCCTCACTCATGAACAGGGGAGGCACTGAAGCTTTCTTT. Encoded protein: CASSSASLMNRGGTEAFF.

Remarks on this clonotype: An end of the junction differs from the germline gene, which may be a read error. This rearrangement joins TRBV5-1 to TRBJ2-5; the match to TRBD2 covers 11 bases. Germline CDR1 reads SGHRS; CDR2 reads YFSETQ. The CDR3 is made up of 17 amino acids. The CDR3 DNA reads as TGCACCAGCAGCTTGGCCGTAACTAGCGGGAGTCCAGAGACCCAATACTTC. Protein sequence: CTSSLAVTSGSPETQYF. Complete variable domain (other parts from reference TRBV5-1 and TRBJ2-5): KAGVTQTPRYLIKTRGQQVTLSCSPISGHRSVSWYQQTPGQGLQFLFEYFSETQRNKGNFPGRFSGRQFSNSRSEMNVSTLELGDSALYLCTSSLAVTSGSPETQYFGPGTRLLVL.

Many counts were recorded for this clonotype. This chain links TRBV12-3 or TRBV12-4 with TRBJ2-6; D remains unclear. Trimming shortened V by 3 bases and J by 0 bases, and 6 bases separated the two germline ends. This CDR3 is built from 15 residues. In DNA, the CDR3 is TGTGCCAGCAGTTTCGGTGACTCTGGGGCCAACGTCCTGACTTTC. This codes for CASSFGDSGANVLTF.